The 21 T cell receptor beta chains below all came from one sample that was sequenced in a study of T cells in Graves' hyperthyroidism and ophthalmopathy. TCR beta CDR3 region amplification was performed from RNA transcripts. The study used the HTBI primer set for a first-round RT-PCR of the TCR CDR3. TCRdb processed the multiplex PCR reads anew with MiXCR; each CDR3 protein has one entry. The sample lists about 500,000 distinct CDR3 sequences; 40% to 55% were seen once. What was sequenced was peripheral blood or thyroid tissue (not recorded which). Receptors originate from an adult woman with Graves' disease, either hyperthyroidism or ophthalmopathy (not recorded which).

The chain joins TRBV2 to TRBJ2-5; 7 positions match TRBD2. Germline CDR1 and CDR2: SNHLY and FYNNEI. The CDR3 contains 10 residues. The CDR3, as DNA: TGTGTCATCGGGGGGAGCACCCAGTACTTC. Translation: CVIGGSTQYF.

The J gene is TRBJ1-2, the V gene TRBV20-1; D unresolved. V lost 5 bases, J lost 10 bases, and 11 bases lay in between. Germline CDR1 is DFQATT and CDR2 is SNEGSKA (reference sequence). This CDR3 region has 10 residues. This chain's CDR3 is CSAGLDSYTF. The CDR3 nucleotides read TGCAGTGCTGGACTAGACTCCTACACCTTC.

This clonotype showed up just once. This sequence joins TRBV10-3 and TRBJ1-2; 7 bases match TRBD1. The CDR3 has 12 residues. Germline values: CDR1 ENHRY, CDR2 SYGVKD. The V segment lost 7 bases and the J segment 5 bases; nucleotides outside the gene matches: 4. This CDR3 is CAINLQGYGYTF. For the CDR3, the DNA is TGTGCCATCAACCTACAGGGGTATGGCTACACCTTC.

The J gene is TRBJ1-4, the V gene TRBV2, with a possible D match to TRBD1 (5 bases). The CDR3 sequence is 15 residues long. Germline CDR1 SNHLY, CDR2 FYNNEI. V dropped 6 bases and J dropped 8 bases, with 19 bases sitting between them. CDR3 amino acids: CASRTRGSVREKLFF. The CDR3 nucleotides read TGTGCCAGCAGGACTCGGGGGTCGGTGAGGGAAAAACTGTTTTTT.

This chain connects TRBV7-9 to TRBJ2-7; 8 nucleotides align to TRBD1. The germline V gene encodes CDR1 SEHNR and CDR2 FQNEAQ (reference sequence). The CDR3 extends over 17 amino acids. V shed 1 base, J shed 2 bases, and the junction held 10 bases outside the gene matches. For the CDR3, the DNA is TGTGCCAGCAGCTTAGGGACAGGGACCTCCACTCCCTACGAGCAGTACTTC. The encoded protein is CASSLGTGTSTPYEQYF.

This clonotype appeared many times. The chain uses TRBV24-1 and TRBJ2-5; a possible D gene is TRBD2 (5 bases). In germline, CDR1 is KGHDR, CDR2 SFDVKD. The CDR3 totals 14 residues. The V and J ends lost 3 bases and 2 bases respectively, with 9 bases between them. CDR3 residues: CATSDQGLQETQYF. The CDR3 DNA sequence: TGTGCCACCAGTGATCAAGGACTGCAAGAGACCCAGTACTTC.

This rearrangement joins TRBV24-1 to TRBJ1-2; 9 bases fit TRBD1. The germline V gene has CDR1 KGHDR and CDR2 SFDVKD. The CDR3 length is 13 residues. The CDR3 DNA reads TGTGCTCAACAGGGGGCCACTAACTATGGCTACACCTTC. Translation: CAQQGATNYGYTF.

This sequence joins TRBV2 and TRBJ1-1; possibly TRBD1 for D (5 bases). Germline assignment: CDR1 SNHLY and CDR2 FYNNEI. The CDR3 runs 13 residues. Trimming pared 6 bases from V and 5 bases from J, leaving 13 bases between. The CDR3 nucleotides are TGTGCCAGCAGCCGAGGGGTGGGGACTGAAGCTTTCTTT. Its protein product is CASSRGVGTEAFF.

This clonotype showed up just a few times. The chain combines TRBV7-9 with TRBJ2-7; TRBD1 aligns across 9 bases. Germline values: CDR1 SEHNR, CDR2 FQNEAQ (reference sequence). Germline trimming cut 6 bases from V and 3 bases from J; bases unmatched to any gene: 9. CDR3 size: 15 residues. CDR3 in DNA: TGTGCCAGCAGTGCAAGACCGGGACAGGGCTACGAGCAGTACTTC. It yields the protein CASSARPGQGYEQYF.

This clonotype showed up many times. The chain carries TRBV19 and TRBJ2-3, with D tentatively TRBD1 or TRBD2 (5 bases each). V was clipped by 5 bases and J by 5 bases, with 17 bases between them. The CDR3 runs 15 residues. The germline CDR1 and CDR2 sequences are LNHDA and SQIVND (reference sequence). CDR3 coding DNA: TGTGCCAGTAGTCCCACGGGGACCTTTGGAGATACGCAGTATTTT. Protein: CASSPTGTFGDTQYF.

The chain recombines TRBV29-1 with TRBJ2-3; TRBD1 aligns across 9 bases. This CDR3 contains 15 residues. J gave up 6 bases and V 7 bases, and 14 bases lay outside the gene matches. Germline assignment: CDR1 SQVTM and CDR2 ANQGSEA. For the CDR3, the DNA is TGCAGCGCAACACCGGGACAGGGTGTTTGGGATACGCAGTATTTT. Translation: CSATPGQGVWDTQYF.

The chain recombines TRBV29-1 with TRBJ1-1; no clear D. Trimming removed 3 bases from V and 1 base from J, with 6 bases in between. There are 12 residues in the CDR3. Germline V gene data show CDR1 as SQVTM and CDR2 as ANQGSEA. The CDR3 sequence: CSVDLGNTEAFF. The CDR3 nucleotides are TGCAGCGTTGATCTGGGGAACACTGAAGCTTTCTTT.

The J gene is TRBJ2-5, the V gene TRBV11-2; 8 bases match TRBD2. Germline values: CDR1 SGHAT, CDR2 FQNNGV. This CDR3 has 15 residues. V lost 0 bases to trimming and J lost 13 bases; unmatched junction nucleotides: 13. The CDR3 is CASSLDGSGSGFRYF. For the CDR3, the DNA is TGTGCCAGCAGCTTAGATGGAAGCGGGAGCGGGTTTCGGTACTTC.

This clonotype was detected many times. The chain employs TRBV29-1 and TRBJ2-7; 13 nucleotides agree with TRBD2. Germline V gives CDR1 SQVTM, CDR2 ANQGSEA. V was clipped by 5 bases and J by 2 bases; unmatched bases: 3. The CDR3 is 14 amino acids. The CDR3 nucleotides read TGCAGCGTTACTAGCGGGAGGGGGGCCTACGAGCAGTACTTC. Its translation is CSVTSGRGAYEQYF.

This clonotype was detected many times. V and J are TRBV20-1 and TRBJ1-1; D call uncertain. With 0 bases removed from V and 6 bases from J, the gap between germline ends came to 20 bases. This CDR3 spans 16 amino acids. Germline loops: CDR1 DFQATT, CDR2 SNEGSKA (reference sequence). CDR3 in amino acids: CSARDPLLGRYAEAFF. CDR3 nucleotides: TGCAGTGCTAGAGATCCTCTTTTGGGCAGGTACGCTGAAGCTTTCTTT.

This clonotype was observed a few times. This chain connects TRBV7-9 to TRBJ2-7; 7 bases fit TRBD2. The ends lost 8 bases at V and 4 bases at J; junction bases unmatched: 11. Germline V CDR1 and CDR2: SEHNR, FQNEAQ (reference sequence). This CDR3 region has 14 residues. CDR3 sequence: CASSPGLEVYEQYF. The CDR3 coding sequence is TGTGCCAGCTCACCCGGACTAGAGGTTTACGAGCAGTACTTC.

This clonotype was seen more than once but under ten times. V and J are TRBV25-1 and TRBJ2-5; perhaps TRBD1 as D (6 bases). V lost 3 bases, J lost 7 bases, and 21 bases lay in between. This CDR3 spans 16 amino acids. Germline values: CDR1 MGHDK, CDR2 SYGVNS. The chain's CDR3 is CASSDLTGVKGGTQYF. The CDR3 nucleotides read TGTGCCAGCAGTGATCTGACAGGCGTTAAAGGAGGGACCCAGTACTTC.

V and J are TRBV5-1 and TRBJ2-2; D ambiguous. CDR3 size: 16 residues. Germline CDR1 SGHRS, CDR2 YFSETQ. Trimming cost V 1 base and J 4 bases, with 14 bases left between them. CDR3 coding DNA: TGCGCCAGCAGCTTGACCGACGTTTTAATCACCGGGGAGCTGTTTTTT. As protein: CASSLTDVLITGELFF.

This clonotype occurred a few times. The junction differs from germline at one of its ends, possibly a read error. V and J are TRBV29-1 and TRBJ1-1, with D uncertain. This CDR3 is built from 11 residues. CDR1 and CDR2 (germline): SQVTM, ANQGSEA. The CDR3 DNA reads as TGCAGCGTTGCGAGGAACACTGAAGCCTTCTTT. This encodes CSVARNTEAFF.

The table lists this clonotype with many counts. The chain's CDR3 is CSVEKAGDGIREQYF. In DNA, the CDR3 is TGCAGCGTTGAAAAAGCGGGAGACGGAATTAGGGAGCAGTACTTC. This chain connects TRBV29-1 to TRBJ2-7, with 8 nucleotides matching TRBD2. The germline V gene encodes CDR1 SQVTM and CDR2 ANQGSEA. The junction had 13 bases not matched to a gene; V was cut back by 2 bases and J by 7 bases. The CDR3 is made up of 15 amino acids.

CDR3: CASSSGLRLAGGYTF. The DNA of the CDR3 is TGTGCCAGCAGCTCTGGACTCCGATTGGCAGGAGGCTACACCTTC. The chain joins TRBV6-5 to TRBJ1-2; D ambiguous. Trimming left V 6 bases short and J 8 bases short, with 22 bases between. CDR3 size: 15 residues. The germline CDR1 and CDR2 sequences are MNHEY and SVGAGI.